This T cell receptor beta chain comes out of a study of blood T cell repertoires in COVID-19. At the level of the study: Samples of COVID-19 (acute and convalescent) were obtained from the United States, Italy and Spain. The analysed material was cDNA or gDNA that came from T cells, B-cell-depleted T cells, or PBMCs.

The V end lost 4 bases, the J end lost 5 bases, and 5 bases lay between the germline ends. Germline V gives CDR1 LGHDT, CDR2 YNNKEL (reference sequence). CDR3 length: 11 residues. As originally analysed: Quantification of nucleated cells was approximated via reference gene primer amplification. Libraries were prepared by immunoSEQ multiplex PCR; TCRdb keeps only in-frame clonotypes and omits some of them. From that table come the V and J calls and clone size; the DNA was used to work out D and trimming. The sample yields 200,000 or so clones, roughly 84% seen once. This rearrangement joins TRBV3-1 (or the pseudogene TRBV3-2) to TRBJ2-5; D gene unclear. The clonotype comes from a woman in her fifties or sixties with acute or convalescent COVID-19. The specimen sequenced was peripheral blood. Here the CDR3 reads CASSLVETQYF. The CDR3 DNA sequence: TGTGCCAGCAGCCTCGTGGAGACCCAGTACTTC.